The clone carrying this T cell receptor (beta chain) is medium-sized. The antigen remains undetermined. Sequencing used immunoSEQ multiplex PCR; TCRdb keeps in-frame clones, though not all of them. The sample includes about 59,000 clones, 80% to 90% of them seen just once. These data come from a study of T cells in localized non-small cell lung cancer. With 0 bases removed from V and 8 bases from J, the gap between germline ends came to 11 bases. The germline gives CDR1 PRHDT, CDR2 FYEKMQ (reference sequence). The CDR3 spans 15 residues. Study-wide results and caveats: Uninvolved adjacent lung showed the highest T cell clonality, exceeding tumor. Among the top 100 tumor clones, a median around 60 appeared in adjacent lung. Heterogeneity stays possible, as sequencing covered only one tumor region. Increased T cell density in blood showed an association with longer overall survival.

The sequenced sample was peripheral blood, obtained before any cancer treatment. The sequence came from a man aged 40-75 years with stage I squamous cell lung carcinoma. The chain recombines TRBV13 with TRBJ1-6; tentative D call: TRBD1 (5 bases). The CDR3 DNA reads TGTGCCAGCAGCTTAGGGACTGGGGCCCATTCACCCCTCCACTTT. Its translation: CASSLGTGAHSPLHF.